The T cell receptor beta chain described here comes from a study of post-analysis software for immune sequencing data. TCR beta cDNA libraries had unique molecular identifiers. TCRdb re-derived calls from the PCR reads in MiXCR, one entry per CDR3 protein. This table holds 600,000 to 700,000 distinct CDR3 sequences, approximately 59% found once. The sequenced sample was blood. This receptor was taken from a girl aged 2-9 years with multiple sclerosis.

CDR3 sequence: CASSQEERQGVADTQYF. The CDR3 nucleotides read TGTGCCAGCAGCCAAGAGGAACGGCAGGGTGTGGCAGATACGCAGTATTTT. The chain has TRBV4-2 and TRBJ2-3; D might be TRBD1 (5 bases). Germline V gene lookup returns CDR1 LGHNA and CDR2 YNFKEQ. This CDR3 spans 17 amino acids. Trimming left V 0 bases short and J 4 bases short, with 17 bases between.